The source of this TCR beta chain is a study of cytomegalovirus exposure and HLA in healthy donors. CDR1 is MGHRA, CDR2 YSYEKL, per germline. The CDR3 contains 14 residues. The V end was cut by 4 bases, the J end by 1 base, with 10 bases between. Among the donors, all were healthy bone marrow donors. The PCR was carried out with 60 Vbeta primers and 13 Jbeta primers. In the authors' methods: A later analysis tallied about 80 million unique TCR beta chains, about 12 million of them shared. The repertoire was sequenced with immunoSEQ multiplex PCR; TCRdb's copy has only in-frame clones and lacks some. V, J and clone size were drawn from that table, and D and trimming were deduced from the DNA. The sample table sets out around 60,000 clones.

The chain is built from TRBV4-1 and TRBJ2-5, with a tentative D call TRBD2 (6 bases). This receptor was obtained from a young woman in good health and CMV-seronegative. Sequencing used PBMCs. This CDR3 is CASSRGAGQETQYF. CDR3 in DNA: TGCGCCAGCAGCCGCGGGGCGGGCCAAGAGACCCAGTACTTC.